This T cell receptor beta chain was obtained from a study of T-cell reconstitution after alpha-beta-depleted transplantation in children. The library targeted TCRbeta and was prepared with unique molecular identifiers. TCRdb reprocessed the PCR reads with MiXCR, giving one entry per CDR3 protein. This table holds some 590,000 distinct CDR3 sequences, about 11% found once. V dropped 4 bases and J dropped 2; count of bases not matched to a gene: 12. Germline V CDR1 and CDR2: LGHNA, YNFKEQ. The CDR3 has 17 residues. The specimen comprised PBMCs from the stem cell graft donor, sampled from the stem cell graft. This receptor was identified in a human donor who donated a stem cell graft to a child with acute myeloid leukemia. The V call is TRBV4-2, the J call TRBJ2-7, with TRBD2 identical over 9 bases. CDR3 coding DNA: TGTGCCAGCAGCCCAACCCTGACTAGCGGTTACACCTACGAGCAGTACTTC. This sequence encodes CASSPTLTSGYTYEQYF.